Listed here are 12 T cell receptor beta chains from one sample, sequenced in a study of T cells in tuberculosis (dated by TCRdb to about 2018). Libraries were prepared through the immunoSEQ multiplex PCR assay. TCRdb took over this immuneACCESS table, retaining in-frame rearrangements with V and J assigned. Such tables are incomplete; in checked studies, under half of the missing clones stem from an unresolved V gene, and the remainder is unexplained. The sample includes tens of thousands of clones, with more than 80% observed a single time. The ten largest account for roughly 14% of the sample. Material for sequencing was PBMCs. The receptor source for this set is a donor under 30 with latent tuberculosis or without tuberculosis infection.

This chain joins TRBV7-2 and TRBJ1-2; 8 bases agree with TRBD1. V trimming: 5 bases; J trimming: 5 bases; junction bases outside the gene matches: 10. Germline V gene data show CDR1 as SGHTA and CDR2 as FQGNSA. The CDR3 is 15 amino acids. CDR3 sequence: CASSTPDRVKYGYTF. In nucleotides, the CDR3 is TGTGCCAGCAGCACCCCGGACAGGGTAAAATATGGCTACACCTTC.

This clone was picked up one time. The J gene is TRBJ2-1, the V gene TRBV19; 9 bases are shared with TRBD1. Unmatched junction bases numbered 6, after V lost 3 bases and J lost 6 bases. The germline CDR1 and CDR2 sequences are LNHDA and SQIVND (reference sequence). The CDR3 is made up of 15 amino acids. The CDR3 here is CASSIRVQGANEQFF. Here the CDR3 DNA reads TGTGCCAGTAGTATTCGAGTACAGGGGGCCAATGAGCAGTTCTTC.

The chain uses TRBV14 and TRBJ1-2; a weak D match, TRBD1 (6 bases). The CDR3 consists of 13 residues. Germline CDR1 is SGHDN and CDR2 is FVKESK. V was pared by 4 bases and J by 4 bases, with 10 bases between. The DNA of the CDR3 is TGTGCCAGCAGCCGGGACACTGGCTATGGCTACACCTTC. Translation gives CASSRDTGYGYTF.

The chain couples TRBV6-5 to TRBJ2-7, with TRBD1 identical over 10 bases. The V segment lost 6 bases and the J segment 4 bases; nucleotides outside the gene matches: 9. Germline V gene lookup returns CDR1 MNHEY and CDR2 SVGAGI. The CDR3 covers 15 residues. The CDR3 loop is CASSPPGQGIYEQYF. The CDR3 region has the DNA TGTGCCAGCAGCCCCCCGGGACAGGGGATTTACGAGCAGTACTTC.

This rearrangement joins TRBV4-3 to TRBJ2-3, with D unresolved. Germline CDR1 is LGHNA and CDR2 is YSLEER. The CDR3 totals 16 residues. V shed 4 bases and J shed 0 bases, with 14 bases lying between them. The CDR3 nucleotides read TGCGCCAGCAGCCGATGGTACGCTCTAAGCACAGATACGCAGTATTTT. Its translation is CASSRWYALSTDTQYF.

The rearrangement uses TRBV4-3 and TRBJ1-5; possibly TRBD1 for D (6 bases). The V gene lost 4 bases and the J gene lost 9 bases, with 13 bases spanning the gap. The CDR3 runs 13 residues. Germline V CDR1 and CDR2: LGHNA, YSLEER. The CDR3 sequence is CASSPTGGRPQHF. The CDR3 DNA sequence: TGCGCCAGCAGCCCTACGGGGGGGCGGCCCCAGCATTTT.

This rearrangement joins TRBV13 to TRBJ1-5; 8 bases line up with TRBD1. The trim removed 0 bases at V and 3 bases at J, leaving 1 base unmatched. Germline lookup yields CDR1 PRHDT and CDR2 FYEKMQ (reference sequence). This CDR3 has 15 amino acids. The CDR3 DNA follows: TGTGCCAGCAGCTTAGGGGGACAGGTCAATCAGCCCCAGCATTTT. Its protein is CASSLGGQVNQPQHF.

The rearrangement links TRBV27 to TRBJ1-2, with D perhaps matching TRBD1 (6 bases). In germline, CDR1 is MNHEY, CDR2 SMNVEV (reference sequence). V was pared by 6 bases and J by 0 bases, with 11 bases between. The CDR3 is 14 amino acids. Here the CDR3 DNA reads TGTGCCAGCAGCCCAGGGGCTTCTAACTATGGCTACACCTTC. It codes for CASSPGASNYGYTF.

V usage is TRBV6-6 and J usage is TRBJ1-1; D unclear. V was cut by 2 bases and J by 11 bases, with 21 bases left in between. The CDR3 consists of 15 residues. Germline values: CDR1 MNHNY, CDR2 SVGAGI (reference sequence). The CDR3 nucleotides are TGTGCCAGCAGTTACCGGACTGGTGGAGGGTTCGGGGCTTTCTTT. It yields the protein CASSYRTGGGFGAFF.

The chain has TRBV5-1 and TRBJ2-3; 9 nucleotides agree with TRBD2. The length of the CDR3 is 16 residues. Germline V gene lookup returns CDR1 SGHRS and CDR2 YFSETQ. The V gene end was trimmed by 2 bases and the J gene end by 1 base; junction bases not matched to a gene: 5. The CDR3 loop reads CASSFSSSGGTDTQYF. The DNA of the CDR3 is TGCGCCAGCAGCTTCTCCTCTAGCGGGGGCACAGATACGCAGTATTTT.

The V gene is TRBV7-4, the J gene TRBJ2-3; 8 bases match TRBD1. Germline V lookup: CDR1 SGHVT, CDR2 SQSDAQ. The CDR3 runs 19 residues. V lost 4 bases to trimming and J lost 1 base; unmatched junction nucleotides: 16. The CDR3 sequence is CASSSGGRGRTGGTDTQYF. The CDR3, as DNA: TGTGCCAGCAGCTCAGGGGGCAGGGGACGGACGGGCGGCACAGATACGCAGTATTTT. Full variable domain (remainder filled in from reference TRBV7-4 and TRBJ2-3): GAGVSQSPRYKVAKRGRDVALRCDSISGHVTLYWYRQTLGQGSEVLTYSQSDAQRDKSGRPSGRFSAERPERSVSTLKIQRTEQGDSAVYLCASSSGGRGRTGGTDTQYFGPGTRLTVL.

The chain recombines TRBV19 with TRBJ2-5; TRBD2 matches at 10 bases. Trimming cost V 4 bases and J 4 bases; bases outside gene matches: 6. The germline CDR1 and CDR2 sequences are LNHDA and SQIVND (reference sequence). This CDR3 region has 15 residues. CDR3 coding DNA: TGTGCCAGTAGTAAAGAGGGACTAGCGTTAGAGACCCAGTACTTC. Protein product: CASSKEGLALETQYF.